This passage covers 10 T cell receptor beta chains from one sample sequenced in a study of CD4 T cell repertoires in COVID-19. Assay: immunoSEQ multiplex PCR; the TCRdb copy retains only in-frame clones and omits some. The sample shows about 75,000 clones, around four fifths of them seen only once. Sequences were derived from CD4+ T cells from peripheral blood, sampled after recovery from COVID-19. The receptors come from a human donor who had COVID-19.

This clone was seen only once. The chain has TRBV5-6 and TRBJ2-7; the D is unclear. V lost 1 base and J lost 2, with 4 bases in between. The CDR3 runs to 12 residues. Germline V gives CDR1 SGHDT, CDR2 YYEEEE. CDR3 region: CASSLQAYEQYF. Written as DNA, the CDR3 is TGTGCCAGCAGCTTGCAGGCCTACGAGCAGTACTTC.

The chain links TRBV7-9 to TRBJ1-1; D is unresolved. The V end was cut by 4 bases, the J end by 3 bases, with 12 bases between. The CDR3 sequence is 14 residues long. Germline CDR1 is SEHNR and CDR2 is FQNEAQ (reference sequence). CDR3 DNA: TGTGCCAGCAGCTCCCCGTGGAGGGACACTGAAGCTTTCTTT. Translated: CASSSPWRDTEAFF.

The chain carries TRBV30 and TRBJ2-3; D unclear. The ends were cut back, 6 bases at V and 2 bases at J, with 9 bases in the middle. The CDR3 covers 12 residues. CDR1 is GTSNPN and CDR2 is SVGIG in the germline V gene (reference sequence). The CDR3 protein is CACIRNTDTQYF. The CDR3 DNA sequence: TGTGCCTGTATCCGGAACACAGATACGCAGTATTTT.

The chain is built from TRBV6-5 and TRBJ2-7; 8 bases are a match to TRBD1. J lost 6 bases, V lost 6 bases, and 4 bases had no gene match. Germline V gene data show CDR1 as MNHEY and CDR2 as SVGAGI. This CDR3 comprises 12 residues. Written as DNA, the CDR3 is TGTGCCAGCAGGAAAGACAGGGGCGAGCAGTACTTC. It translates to CASRKDRGEQYF.

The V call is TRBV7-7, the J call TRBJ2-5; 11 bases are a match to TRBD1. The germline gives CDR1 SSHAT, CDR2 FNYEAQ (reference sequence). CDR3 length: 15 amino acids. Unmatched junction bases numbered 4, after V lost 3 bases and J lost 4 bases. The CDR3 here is CASSFGQGAGETQYF. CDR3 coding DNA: TGTGCCAGCAGCTTCGGACAGGGGGCAGGAGAGACCCAGTACTTC.

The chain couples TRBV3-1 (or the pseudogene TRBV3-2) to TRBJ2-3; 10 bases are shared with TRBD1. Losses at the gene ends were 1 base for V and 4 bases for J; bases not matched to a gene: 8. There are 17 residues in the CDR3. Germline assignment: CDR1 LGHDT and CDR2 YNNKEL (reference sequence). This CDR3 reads CASSQVPGQGYSDTQYF. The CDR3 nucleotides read TGTGCCAGCAGCCAAGTCCCGGGACAGGGGTATTCAGATACGCAGTATTTT.

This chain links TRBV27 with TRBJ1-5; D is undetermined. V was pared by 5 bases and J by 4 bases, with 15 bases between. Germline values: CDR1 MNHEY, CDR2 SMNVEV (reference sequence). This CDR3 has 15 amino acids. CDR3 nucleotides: TGTGCCAGCAGTCCCGCGGGCCGACCAAATCAGCCCCAGCATTTT. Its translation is CASSPAGRPNQPQHF.

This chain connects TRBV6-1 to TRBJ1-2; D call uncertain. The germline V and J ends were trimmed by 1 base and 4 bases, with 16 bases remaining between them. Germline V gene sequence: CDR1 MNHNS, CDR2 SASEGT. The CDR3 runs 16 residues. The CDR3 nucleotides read TGTGCCAGCAGTGAAGATGACGAGTCGGGCCCCTATGGCTACACCTTC. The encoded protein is CASSEDDESGPYGYTF.

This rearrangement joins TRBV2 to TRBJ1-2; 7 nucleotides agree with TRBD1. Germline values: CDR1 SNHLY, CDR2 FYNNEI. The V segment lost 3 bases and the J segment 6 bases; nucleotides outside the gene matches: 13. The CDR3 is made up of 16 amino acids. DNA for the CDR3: TGTGCCAGCAGTGATATAGGGGGCCCTCGGAGCGATGGCTACACCTTC. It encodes CASSDIGGPRSDGYTF. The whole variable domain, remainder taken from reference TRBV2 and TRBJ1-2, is EPEVTQTPSHQVTQMGQEVILRCVPISNHLYFYWYRQILGQKVEFLVSFYNNEISEKSEIFDDQFSVERPDGSNFTLKIRSTKLEDSAMYFCASSDIGGPRSDGYTFGSGTRLTVV.

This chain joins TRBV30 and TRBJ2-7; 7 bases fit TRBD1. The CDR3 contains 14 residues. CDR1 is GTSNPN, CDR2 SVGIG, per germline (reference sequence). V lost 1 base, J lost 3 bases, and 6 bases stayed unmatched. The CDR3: CAWSGGQMYYEQYF. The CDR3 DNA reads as TGTGCCTGGAGTGGGGGACAGATGTACTACGAGCAGTACTTC. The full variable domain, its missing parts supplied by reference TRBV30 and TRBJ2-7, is SQTIHQWPATLVQPVGSPLSLECTVEGTSNPNLYWYRQAAGRGLQLLFYSVGIGQISSEVPQNLSASRPQDRQFILSSKKLLLSDSGFYLCAWSGGQMYYEQYFGPGTRLTVT.